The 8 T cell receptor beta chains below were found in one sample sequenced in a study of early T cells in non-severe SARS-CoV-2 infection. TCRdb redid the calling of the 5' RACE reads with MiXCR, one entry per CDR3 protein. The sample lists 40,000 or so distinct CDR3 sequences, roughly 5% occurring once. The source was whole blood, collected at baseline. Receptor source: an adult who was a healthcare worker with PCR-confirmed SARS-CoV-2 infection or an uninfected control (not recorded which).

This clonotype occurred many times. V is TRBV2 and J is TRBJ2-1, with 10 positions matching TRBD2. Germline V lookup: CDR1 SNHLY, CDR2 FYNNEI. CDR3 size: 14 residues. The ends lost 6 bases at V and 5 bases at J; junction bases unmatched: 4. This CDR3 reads CASRWTSGNNEQFF. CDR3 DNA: TGTGCCAGCAGATGGACTAGCGGAAACAATGAGCAGTTCTTC.

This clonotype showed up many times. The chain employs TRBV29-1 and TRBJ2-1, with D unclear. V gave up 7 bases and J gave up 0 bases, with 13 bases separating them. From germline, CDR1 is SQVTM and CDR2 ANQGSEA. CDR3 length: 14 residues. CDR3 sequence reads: CSGATASSYNEQFF. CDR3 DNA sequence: TGCAGCGGGGCCACGGCGAGCTCCTACAATGAGCAGTTCTTC.

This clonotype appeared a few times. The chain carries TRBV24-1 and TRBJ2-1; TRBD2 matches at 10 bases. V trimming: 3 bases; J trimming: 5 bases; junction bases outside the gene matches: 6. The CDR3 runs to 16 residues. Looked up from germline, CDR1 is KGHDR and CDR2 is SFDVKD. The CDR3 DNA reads TGTGCCACCAGTGATCCAGCGGGAGGGTACGACAATGAGCAGTTCTTC. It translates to CATSDPAGGYDNEQFF.

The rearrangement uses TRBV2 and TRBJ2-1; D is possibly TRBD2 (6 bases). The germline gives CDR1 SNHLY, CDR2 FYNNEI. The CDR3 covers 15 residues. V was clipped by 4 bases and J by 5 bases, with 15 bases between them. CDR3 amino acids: CASSATGTGNNEQFF. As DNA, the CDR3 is TGTGCCAGCAGTGCGACGGGGACTGGAAACAATGAGCAGTTCTTC.

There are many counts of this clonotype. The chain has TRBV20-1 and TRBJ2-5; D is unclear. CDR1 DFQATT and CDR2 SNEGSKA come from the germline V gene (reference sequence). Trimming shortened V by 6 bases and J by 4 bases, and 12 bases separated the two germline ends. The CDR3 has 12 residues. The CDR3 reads CSAPVGGETQYF. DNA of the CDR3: TGCAGTGCGCCGGTTGGTGGAGAGACCCAGTACTTC.

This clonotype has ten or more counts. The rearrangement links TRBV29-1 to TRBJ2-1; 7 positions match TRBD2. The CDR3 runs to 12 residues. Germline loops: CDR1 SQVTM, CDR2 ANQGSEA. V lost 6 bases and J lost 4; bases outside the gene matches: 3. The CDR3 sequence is CSVKGLYNEQFF. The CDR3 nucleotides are TGCAGCGTCAAGGGACTATACAATGAGCAGTTCTTC.

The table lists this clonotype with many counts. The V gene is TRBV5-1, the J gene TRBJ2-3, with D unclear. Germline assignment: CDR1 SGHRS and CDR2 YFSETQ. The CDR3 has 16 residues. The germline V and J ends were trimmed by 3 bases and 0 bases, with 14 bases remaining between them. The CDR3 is CASSSLVARSTDTQYF. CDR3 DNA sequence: TGCGCCAGCAGCTCCCTGGTCGCCCGAAGCACAGATACGCAGTATTTT.

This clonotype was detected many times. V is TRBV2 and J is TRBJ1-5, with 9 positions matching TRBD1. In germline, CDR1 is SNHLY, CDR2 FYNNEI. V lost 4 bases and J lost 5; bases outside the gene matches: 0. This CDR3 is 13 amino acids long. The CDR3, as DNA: TGTGCCAGCAGTGGGACAGGGGATCAGCCCCAGCATTTT. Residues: CASSGTGDQPQHF.